The clone carrying this TCR beta chain was detected many times. Its antigen is as yet unknown. This sample stems from a study of T cells after yellow fever vaccination. Study-level findings and limits: Booster sampling recovered most clones from primary vaccination (roughly 97% CD4, around 88% CD8).

There are 14 residues in the CDR3. Germline CDR1 reads DFQATT; CDR2 reads SNEGSKA (reference sequence). Trimming cost V 2 bases and J 7 bases, with 14 bases left between them. TCRdb passed the 5' RACE reads through MiXCR, listing each CDR3 protein once. The repertoire holds a few hundred thousand distinct CDR3 sequences, with over 4.5% as singletons. This rearrangement joins TRBV20-1 to TRBJ1-4; D possibly corresponds to TRBD1 (5 bases). This clonotype was obtained from a man between 18 and 29 years old who received the YFV17D yellow fever vaccine. The sequencing used CD4+ T cells sorted from PBMCs, collected on the day of the yellow fever booster vaccination. The CDR3 region has the DNA TGCAGTGCTAGACTCGGGGGTCGAGGTGAAAAACTGTTTTTT. As protein: CSARLGGRGEKLFF.